Ten or more counts support the clone carrying this TCR beta chain. The antigen is not known. The record originates from a study of glioma-infiltrating T cells. Study-level findings and limits: Tissue-blood divergence was below expectation in non-neoplastic patients, above in gliomas.

The iRepertoire nested amplicon-rescue multiplex PCR amplified TCR alpha and beta CDR3s from RNA. TCRdb ran MiXCR on the multiplex PCR reads and lists one entry per CDR3 protein. This sample has around 100,000 distinct CDR3 sequences, with 29% found just once. The V gene's germline CDR1 is MGHDK and CDR2 SYGVNS. The CDR3 is made up of 17 amino acids. V was pared by 1 base and J by 1 base, with 15 bases between. The chain carries TRBV25-1 and TRBJ2-3, with D tentatively TRBD1 (5 bases). The clonotype was recovered from a human donor with low-grade glioma or glioblastoma, undergoing nonglioma brain surgery, or in good health (not recorded which). Sequenced material: glioma tissue, nonneoplastic brain tissue, or PBMCs (not recorded which). The CDR3 DNA reads TGTGCCAGCAGTGAATGGGGCGTAGGGGTAGGCACAGATACGCAGTATTTT. Protein product: CASSEWGVGVGTDTQYF. Together with reference TRBV25-1 and TRBJ2-3, the CDR3 gives the full variable domain: EADIYQTPRYLVIGTGKKITLECSQTMGHDKMYWYQQDPGMELHLIHYSYGVNSTEKGDLSSESTVSRIRTEHFPLTLESARPSHTSQYLCASSEWGVGVGTDTQYFGPGTRLTVL.